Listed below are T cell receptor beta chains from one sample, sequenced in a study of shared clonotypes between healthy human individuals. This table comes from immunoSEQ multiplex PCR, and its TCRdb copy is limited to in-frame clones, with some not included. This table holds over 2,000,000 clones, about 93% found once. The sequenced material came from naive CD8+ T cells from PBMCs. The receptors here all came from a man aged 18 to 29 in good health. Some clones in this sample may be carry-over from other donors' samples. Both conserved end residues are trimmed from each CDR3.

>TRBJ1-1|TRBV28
ASGGQGMNTEAF
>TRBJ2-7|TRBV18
ASSPGGLAGEAAYEQY
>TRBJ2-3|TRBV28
ASSPSAGLDTQY
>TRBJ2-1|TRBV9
ASSSRQGALNEQF
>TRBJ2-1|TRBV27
ASSPQVLTGENEQF
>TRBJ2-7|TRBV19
ASSISSGSIYEQY
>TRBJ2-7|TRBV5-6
ASSHKRQGYEQY
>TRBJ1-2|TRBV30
AWSVLGRGIYGYT
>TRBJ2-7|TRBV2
ASSEIVYEQY
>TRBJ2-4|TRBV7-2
ASSISRGQGNIQY
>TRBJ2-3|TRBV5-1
ASWAVASTDTQY
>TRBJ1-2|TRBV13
ASSPGGTPPGTP
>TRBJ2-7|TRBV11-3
ASSLGREANEQY
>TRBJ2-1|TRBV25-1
ASTGQAYNEQF
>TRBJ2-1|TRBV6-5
ASSYSPSNPEQF
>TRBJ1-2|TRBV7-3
ASSLIRISNYGYT
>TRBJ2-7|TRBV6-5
ASSIGLANSYEQY
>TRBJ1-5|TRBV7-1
ASSSRQGRIWEPQH
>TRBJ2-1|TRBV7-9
ASRHGLALIDEQF
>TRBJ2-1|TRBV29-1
SVGGTGGLWNEQF
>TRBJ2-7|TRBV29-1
SVGGGVEQY
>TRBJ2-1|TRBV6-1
ASSEGVRVLYNEQF
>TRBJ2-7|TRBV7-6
ASSLGPGYEQY
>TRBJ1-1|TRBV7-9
ASSPANTEAF
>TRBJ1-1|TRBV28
ASGLSNVAF
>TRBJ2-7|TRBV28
ASRGQGTYEQY
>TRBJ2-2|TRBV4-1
ASSQDIRTGSGGELF
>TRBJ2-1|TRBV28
ASRAGGVDEQF
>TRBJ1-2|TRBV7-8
ASSLDRGVYGYT
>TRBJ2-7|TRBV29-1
SVAGQGASYEQY
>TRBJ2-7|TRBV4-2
ASSPHSAGVPDEQY
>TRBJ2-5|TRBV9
ASSSRDSQETQY
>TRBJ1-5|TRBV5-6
ASSLDGELVNQPQH
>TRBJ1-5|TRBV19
ASSGTGYQPQH
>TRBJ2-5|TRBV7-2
ASSLTRPAETQY
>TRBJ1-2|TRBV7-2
ASSLYRSSGYGYT
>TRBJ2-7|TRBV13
ASSKPGLADEQY
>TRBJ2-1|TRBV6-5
ASRQGQYNEQF
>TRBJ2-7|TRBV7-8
ASSADRNYEQY
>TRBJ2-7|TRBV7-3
ASSLFLGQEPWLGEQY
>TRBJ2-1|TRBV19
ASTEISGSSYNEQF